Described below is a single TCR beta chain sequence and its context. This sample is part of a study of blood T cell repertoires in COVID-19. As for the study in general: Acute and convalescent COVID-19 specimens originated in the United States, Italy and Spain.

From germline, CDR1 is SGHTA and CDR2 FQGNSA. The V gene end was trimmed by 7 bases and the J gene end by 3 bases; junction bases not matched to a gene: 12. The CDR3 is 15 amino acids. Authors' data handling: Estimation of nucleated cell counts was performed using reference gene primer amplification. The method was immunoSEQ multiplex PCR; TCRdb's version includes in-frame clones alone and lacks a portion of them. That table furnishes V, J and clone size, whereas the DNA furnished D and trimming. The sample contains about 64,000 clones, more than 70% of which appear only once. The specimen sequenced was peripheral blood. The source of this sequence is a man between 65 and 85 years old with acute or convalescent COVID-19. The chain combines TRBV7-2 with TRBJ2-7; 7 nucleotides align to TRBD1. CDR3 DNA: TGTGCCAGCAAGGAAATCGGGACAGTGCTCTACGAGCAGTACTTC. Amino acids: CASKEIGTVLYEQYF.